A selection of T cell receptor beta chains follows, all from one sample in a study of blood T cell repertoires in COVID-19. Measured with immunoSEQ multiplex PCR; TCRdb has only the in-frame clones, and not every one. This sample yields some 140,000 clones, of which just under 85% are seen a single time; about 2.9% belongs to the top ten. Material for sequencing was peripheral blood. The receptor set was obtained from a woman aged 80 or over with acute or convalescent COVID-19. Each CDR3 is given with its conserved first and last residue. D genes are given only for firm matches. Expanded clones are given a class, and other clones once, few, many or no size at all.

-	-	TRBV6-5	TRBJ1-2	CASSTQYYGYTF	TGTGCCAGCAGTACACAGTACTATGGCTACACCTTC
-	TRBD1	TRBV5-1	TRBJ2-3	CASSWGTGTDTQYF	TGCGCCAGCAGCTGGGGGACAGGCACAGATACGCAGTATTTT
few	-	TRBV11-2	TRBJ1-4	CASSLGWREEKLFF	TGTGCCAGCAGCTTAGGGTGGCGGGAGGAAAAACTGTTTTTT
-	-	TRBV5-1	TRBJ1-5	CASSPIPGGGQPQHF	TGCGCCAGCAGCCCCATTCCGGGGGGCGGCCAGCCCCAGCATTTT
-	-	TRBV5-1	TRBJ1-2	CASSSGTQTNYGYTF	TGCGCCAGCAGCTCCGGGACACAGACTAACTATGGCTACACCTTC
few	-	TRBV5-6	TRBJ2-7	CASSLVQRRSYEQYF	TGTGCCAGCAGCTTGGTCCAGCGTCGCTCCTACGAGCAGTACTTC
-	TRBD1	TRBV6-6	TRBJ1-4	CASSFGQGHEKLFF	TGTGCCAGCAGTTTTGGACAGGGACATGAAAAACTGTTTTTT
once	TRBD2	TRBV4-3	TRBJ2-5	CASSQELAGILETQYF	TGCGCCAGCAGCCAAGAATTAGCGGGGATTTTAGAGACCCAGTACTTC
-	-	TRBV5-4	TRBJ2-3	CASGMGGGYTDTQYF	TGTGCCAGCGGCATGGGCGGGGGCTACACAGATACGCAGTATTTT
-	-	TRBV7-9	TRBJ2-5	CASSWPTGQETQYF	TGTGCCAGCAGCTGGCCCACAGGCCAAGAGACCCAGTACTTC
-	TRBD1	TRBV3-1/TRBV3-2	TRBJ1-2	CASSHPDRGYGYTF	TGTGCCAGCAGCCATCCCGACAGGGGCTATGGCTACACCTTC
once	-	TRBV2	TRBJ1-1	CATCRNSNTEAFF	TGTGCCACCTGTCGAAACTCGAACACTGAAGCTTTCTTT
once	TRBD1	TRBV18	TRBJ1-1	CASSPTGGLTEAFF	TGTGCCAGCTCACCTACAGGGGGACTCACTGAAGCTTTCTTT
-	TRBD2	TRBV7-2	TRBJ2-4	CASSLRASGGGIQYF	TGTGCCAGCAGCTTAAGGGCTAGCGGGGGTGGCATTCAGTACTTC
-	-	TRBV28	TRBJ1-1	CASSQWTYTNTEAFF	TGTGCCAGCAGTCAATGGACATATACGAACACTGAAGCTTTCTTT
few	-	TRBV7-3	TRBJ1-2	CASSSVDGLYSF	TGTGCCAGCAGCTCAGTTGATGGCCTTTACAGCTTC
-	TRBD1	TRBV7-2	TRBJ1-1	CASRFDRALRTEAFF	TGTGCCAGCAGGTTTGACAGGGCCCTCAGGACTGAAGCTTTCTTT
-	TRBD1	TRBV4-3	TRBJ1-2	CASSPTGGLGGYTF	TGCGCCAGCAGCCCTACAGGGGGCCTAGGTGGCTACACCTTC
once	-	TRBV6-4	TRBJ1-2	CASSVQQGANYGYTF	TGTGCCAGCAGTGTCCAACAGGGAGCGAACTATGGCTACACCTTC
-	-	TRBV9	TRBJ2-2	CASSPRGGELFF	TGTGCCAGCAGCCCTAGAGGCGGGGAGCTGTTTTTT
few	-	TRBV7-2	TRBJ1-5	CASSLGAESNQPQHF	TGTGCCAGCAGCTTAGGTGCGGAGAGCAATCAGCCCCAGCATTTT
-	-	TRBV6-5	TRBJ2-7	CASTPGAAIYEQYF	TGTGCCAGCACCCCCGGAGCAGCGATCTACGAGCAGTACTTC
few	-	TRBV18	TRBJ1-5	CASSPLTVAGKGNQPQHF	TGTGCCAGCTCACCACTAACAGTGGCCGGTAAGGGCAATCAGCCCCAGCATTTT
-	TRBD1	TRBV19	TRBJ2-1	CASSKTGGFSYNEQFF	TGTGCCAGTAGCAAGACAGGGGGCTTCTCCTACAATGAGCAGTTCTTC
-	-	TRBV7-2	TRBJ1-1	CASSLEVRGTEAFF	TGTGCCAGCAGCTTAGAGGTCCGGGGGACTGAAGCTTTCTTT
-	TRBD1	TRBV7-2	TRBJ1-2	CASSSFAGQGDYTF	TGTGCCAGCAGCTCCTTTGCTGGACAGGGGGACTACACCTTC
-	TRBD1	TRBV27	TRBJ2-1	CASSDRDRGSGWVNEQFF	TGTGCCAGCAGTGACCGGGACAGGGGCAGTGGATGGGTGAATGAGCAGTTCTTC
few	TRBD1	TRBV6-5	TRBJ1-3	CASILQGAGNTIYF	TGTGCCAGCATCTTACAGGGGGCTGGAAACACCATATATTTT
-	TRBD1	TRBV5-1	TRBJ1-4	CASSLIGQGPNEKLFF	TGCGCCAGCAGCCTGATCGGACAGGGCCCTAATGAAAAACTGTTTTTT
-	-	TRBV2	TRBJ1-5	CASRHSNSNQPQHF	TGTGCCAGCAGACACAGTAATAGCAATCAGCCCCAGCATTTT
-	-	TRBV5-5	TRBJ1-1	CASSLVGGANTEAFF	TGTGCCAGCAGCTTGGTCGGGGGTGCGAACACTGAAGCTTTCTTT
few	-	TRBV2	TRBJ1-2	CASSEDRNYGYTF	TGTGCCAGCAGTGAAGACAGAAACTATGGCTACACCTTC
-	TRBD1	TRBV7-2	TRBJ2-7	CASSLMGTGWLEQYF	TGTGCCAGCAGCTTAATGGGGACAGGGTGGTTGGAGCAGTACTTC
-	-	TRBV2	TRBJ1-4	CASSATPVRANEKLFF	TGTGCCAGCAGTGCCACGCCAGTGAGGGCTAATGAAAAACTGTTTTTT
-	-	TRBV6-2/TRBV6-3	TRBJ1-6	CASSYPGRLSYNSPLHF	TGTGCCAGCAGTTACCCCGGAAGACTCTCCTATAATTCACCCCTCCACTTT
-	TRBD1	TRBV18	TRBJ1-2	CASSPGQGDYGYTF	TGTGCCAGCTCACCAGGACAGGGGGACTATGGCTACACCTTC
once	TRBD2	TRBV10-3	TRBJ2-5	CAISPTGGSRETQYF	TGTGCCATCAGTCCGACCGGGGGGAGTCGGGAGACCCAGTACTTC
-	-	TRBV9	TRBJ2-2	CASSPRGGALGRANTGELFF	TGTGCCAGCAGCCCGAGAGGGGGGGCTTTGGGCAGAGCGAACACCGGGGAGCTGTTTTTT
-	-	TRBV24-1	TRBJ2-1	CATSDSSLSDEQFF	TGTGCCACCAGTGATTCCTCCCTTAGCGATGAGCAGTTCTTC
-	-	TRBV7-2	TRBJ1-1	CASSAFTGTPTEAFF	TGTGCCAGCAGCGCTTTCACCGGGACACCAACTGAAGCTTTCTTT
-	-	TRBV10-3	TRBJ1-1	CAISESTWSVLKYTEAFF	TGTGCCATCAGTGAGTCGACTTGGTCGGTTCTAAAGTACACTGAAGCTTTCTTT
-	-	TRBV7-2	TRBJ2-5	CASSLAGYFQETQYF	TGTGCCAGCAGCTTAGCGGGCTATTTCCAAGAGACCCAGTACTTC
-	-	TRBV3-1/TRBV3-2	TRBJ2-6	CASSQPGTGANVLTF	TGTGCCAGCAGCCAGCCGGGGACAGGGGCCAACGTCCTGACTTTC
few	TRBD1	TRBV5-1	TRBJ1-2	CASSLTGGDGYTF	TGCGCCAGCAGCTTGACAGGGGGCGATGGCTACACCTTC
-	TRBD2	TRBV9	TRBJ2-5	CASSAGAGGQETQYF	TGTGCCAGCAGCGCGGGAGCGGGGGGGCAGGAGACCCAGTACTTC
once	TRBD2	TRBV10-3	TRBJ2-1	CATGTGGGGPMNEQFF	TGTGCCACCGGTACGGGCGGGGGGGGACCGATGAATGAGCAGTTCTTC
-	TRBD1	TRBV10-1	TRBJ1-2	CASSEGTGGDGYTF	TGCGCCAGCAGTGAGGGGACAGGGGGCGATGGCTACACCTTC
-	-	TRBV21-1	TRBJ1-1	CASSHVLEAEAFF	TGTGCCAGCAGCCACGTGCTAGAGGCTGAAGCTTTCTTT